These 20 T cell receptor beta chains were all obtained from the same sample, sequenced in a study of T cell responses to AZD1222 COVID-19 vaccine. Produced via immunoSEQ multiplex PCR; TCRdb's table is partial and in-frame only. The table includes tens of thousands of clones, approximately 90% detected once. The sequencing used peripheral blood, collected on day 0 of MenACWY control vaccination. Receptors originate from an adult in good health.

The CDR3 DNA sequence: TGCGCCAGCAGCCAAACCATCCAGACTAGCGGGAGTACTTCCTACAATGAGCAGTTCTTC. Residues: CASSQTIQTSGSTSYNEQFF. The chain is built from TRBV4-1 and TRBJ2-1; 12 bases match TRBD2. CDR1 is MGHRA and CDR2 is YSYEKL in the germline V gene. V shed 2 bases, J shed 1 base, and the junction held 12 bases outside the gene matches. The CDR3 loop spans 20 amino acids.

V usage is TRBV7-9 and J usage is TRBJ1-2; D gene ambiguous. Trimming shortened V by 1 base and J by 8 bases, and 8 bases separated the two germline ends. Germline CDR1 reads SEHNR; CDR2 reads FQNEAQ (reference sequence). The CDR3 consists of 12 residues. The CDR3 loop reads CASSLDIGGYTF. The CDR3, as DNA: TGTGCCAGCAGCTTAGACATCGGGGGCTACACCTTC.

V and J are TRBV6-5 and TRBJ1-3, with unresolved D. The germline V gene encodes CDR1 MNHEY and CDR2 SVGAGI. This CDR3 is 13 amino acids long. V dropped 8 bases and J dropped 5 bases, with 13 bases sitting between them. The CDR3 region is CASGGTLRNTIYF. The CDR3 nucleotides are TGTGCCAGCGGCGGCACCTTAAGAAACACCATATATTTT.

The chain recombines TRBV11-2 with TRBJ2-1, with TRBD2 matching 8 bases. The V gene's germline CDR1 is SGHAT and CDR2 FQNNGV. V lost 3 bases, J lost 8 bases, and 12 bases stayed unmatched. The CDR3 has 16 residues. The CDR3 sequence is CASSLLRGAVGYEQFF. CDR3 sequence (DNA): TGTGCCAGCAGCTTGCTGCGGGGGGCGGTGGGGTATGAGCAGTTCTTC.

The genes are TRBV5-1 and TRBJ1-2; D unclear. Per the germline V gene, CDR1 is SGHRS and CDR2 is YFSETQ. V was cut by 2 bases and J by 5 bases, with 7 bases left in between. The CDR3 is made up of 12 amino acids. The CDR3 DNA follows: TGCGCCAGCAGCTTCGGCATGTATGGCTACACCTTC. Its translation is CASSFGMYGYTF.

This chain joins TRBV4-1 and TRBJ2-5, with TRBD1 identical over 7 bases. Germline CDR1 and CDR2: MGHRA and YSYEKL. CDR3 length equals 14 residues. Trimming removed 2 bases from V and 3 bases from J; junction bases left unmatched: 3. In DNA form, the CDR3 reads TGCGCCAGCAGCCAATACGACAGGGAAGAGACCCAGTACTTC. This encodes CASSQYDREETQYF.

The chain has TRBV11-3 and TRBJ2-7; no clear D. The ends were cut back, 6 bases at V and 2 bases at J, with 17 bases in the middle. The germline V gene has CDR1 SGHNT and CDR2 YENEEA. The length of the CDR3 is 15 residues. The CDR3 coding sequence is TGTGCCAGCAGTCACACGGGCAGGAACCCCTACGAGCAGTACTTC. Amino acid sequence: CASSHTGRNPYEQYF.

For the CDR3, the DNA is TGTGCCAGCAGCCGGTATGGGCGGGGCCCCAATTACGAGCAGTACTTC. Its protein is CASSRYGRGPNYEQYF. The chain employs TRBV5-6 and TRBJ2-7, with D maybe TRBD2 (6 bases). The CDR3 is 16 amino acids. Trimming took off 4 bases at V and 4 bases at J, with 21 bases between the two ends. The V gene's germline CDR1 is SGHDT and CDR2 YYEEEE.

The chain recombines TRBV28 with TRBJ2-5; no firm D call. Deletions cut 2 bases from V and 2 bases from J, with 12 bases between. Germline CDR1 MDHEN, CDR2 SYDVKM. This CDR3 is 15 amino acids long. The CDR3 nucleotides read TGTGCCAGCAGTTTAGGAGCCCACCGACAAGAGACCCAGTACTTC. It encodes CASSLGAHRQETQYF.

This sequence joins TRBV6-5 and TRBJ2-7, with D tentatively TRBD2 (6 bases). The CDR3 covers 14 residues. Germline CDR1 reads MNHEY; CDR2 reads SVGAGI. The V gene lost 5 bases and the J gene lost 4 bases, with 15 bases spanning the gap. The DNA for the CDR3 is TGTGCCAGCAGTCCTAGGAGGGTTAGTTACGAGCAGTACTTC. This encodes CASSPRRVSYEQYF.

Within the sample, this clone is medium-sized (0.01 to 0.1%). The chain joins TRBV7-9 to TRBJ2-3; D uncertain. The CDR3 totals 12 residues. Germline V gene sequence: CDR1 SEHNR, CDR2 FQNEAQ (reference sequence). V was trimmed by 6 bases and J by 0 bases, leaving 4 bases between them. CDR3 sequence (DNA): TGTGCCAGCAGGTGGAGCACAGATACGCAGTATTTT. It translates to CASRWSTDTQYF.

This clone was counted a single time. The chain combines TRBV18 with TRBJ2-2; 7 positions match TRBD1. The J segment lost 1 base and the V segment lost 3 bases, leaving 5 bases of the junction unmatched. CDR1 is KGHSH, CDR2 LQKENI, per germline. This CDR3 has 16 residues. CDR3 sequence reads: CASSPPGTENTGELFF. The CDR3 bases are TGTGCCAGCTCACCTCCGGGGACAGAGAACACCGGGGAGCTGTTTTTT.

This chain connects TRBV30 to TRBJ1-6, with TRBD1 matching 7 bases. This CDR3 contains 14 residues. In germline, CDR1 is GTSNPN, CDR2 SVGIG (reference sequence). J was trimmed by 5 bases and V by 3 bases; bases with no gene match: 4. CDR3 sequence (DNA): TGTGCCTGGAGCCGGGACAGCAATAATTCACCCCTCCACTTT. It encodes CAWSRDSNNSPLHF.

The chain carries TRBV24-1 and TRBJ1-2, with D possibly TRBD1 on 6 matching bases. With 4 bases removed from V and 8 bases from J, the gap between germline ends came to 16 bases. Germline V lookup: CDR1 KGHDR, CDR2 SFDVKD. The CDR3 consists of 14 residues. CDR3 DNA sequence: TGTGCCACCAGTGAAAACAGGGTCACGGACGGCTACACCTTC. Translating gives CATSENRVTDGYTF.

As DNA, the CDR3 is TGTGCCATCAGTGAGGGACAGTCATCCTCCTACGAGCAGTACTTC. This codes for CAISEGQSSSYEQYF. This chain connects TRBV10-3 to TRBJ2-7, with a tentative D call TRBD1 (6 bases). The CDR3 spans 15 residues. V was trimmed by 2 bases and J by 0 bases, leaving 11 bases between them. The germline V gene encodes CDR1 ENHRY and CDR2 SYGVKD.

V and J are TRBV5-1 and TRBJ1-4, with D unclear. The V end lost 4 bases, the J end lost 4 bases, and 14 bases lay between the germline ends. The germline gives CDR1 SGHRS, CDR2 YFSETQ. This CDR3 spans 15 amino acids. CDR3 region: CASSLDGALNEKLFF. DNA of the CDR3: TGCGCCAGCAGCCTTGACGGCGCCCTTAATGAAAAACTGTTTTTT.

The CDR3 loop is CASSFRQNTEAFF. CDR3 in DNA: TGTGCCAGCAGTTTCCGACAGAACACTGAAGCTTTCTTT. The chain is built from TRBV12-3 or TRBV12-4 and TRBJ1-1; D is undetermined. The V and J ends lost 3 bases and 1 base respectively, with 6 bases between them. This CDR3 has 13 residues.

The chain links TRBV6-5 to TRBJ2-5; TRBD1 agrees at 9 bases. Germline trimming cut 2 bases from V and 5 bases from J; bases unmatched to any gene: 9. CDR1 is MNHEY and CDR2 is SVGAGI in the germline V gene. This CDR3 spans 16 amino acids. CDR3 coding DNA: TGTGCCAGCAGTTACCGGGGACAGGGCTTTGGGGAGACCCAGTACTTC. Translation: CASSYRGQGFGETQYF.

A remark on this clone: Other DNA sequences of this sample code for an identical CDR3. This chain connects TRBV5-6 to TRBJ1-2; D perhaps matches TRBD1 (5 bases). The V gene's germline CDR1 is SGHDT and CDR2 YYEEEE. The CDR3 is 17 residues long. Trimming shortened V by 1 base and J by 0 bases, and 16 bases separated the two germline ends. CDR3 loop: CASSLTSMGLANYGYTF. The CDR3, as DNA: TGTGCCAGCAGCTTGACTTCGATGGGGCTCGCTAACTATGGCTACACCTTC. Full variable domain (missing parts from reference TRBV5-6 and TRBJ1-2): DAGVTQSPTHLIKTRGQQVTLRCSPKSGHDTVSWYQQALGQGPQFIFQYYEEEERQRGNFPDRFSGHQFPNYSSELNVNALLLGDSALYLCASSLTSMGLANYGYTFGSGTRLTVV.

This clone was detected only a few times. This chain links TRBV29-1 with TRBJ1-1, with no clear D. Germline assignment: CDR1 SQVTM and CDR2 ANQGSEA. V was cut by 6 bases and J by 5 bases, with 7 bases left in between. The CDR3 contains 10 residues. The chain's CDR3 is CSVVITEAFF. CDR3 nucleotides: TGCAGCGTAGTGATTACTGAAGCTTTCTTT.